This TCR beta chain was profiled in a study of siplizumab effects on memory and regulatory T cells. Study-level points and caveats: A minor share of alloreactive clones matched unstimulated subsets. Confirmation was lacking for the suppressive function of proliferating Tregs derived from siplizumab cultures. The average Treg-derived proportion among mappable alloreactive CD4+ clones was 65% to 80% with siplizumab versus 26.9% in controls.

Generated by immunoSEQ multiplex PCR, the TCRdb table keeps only in-frame clones and is missing some. This table holds over 90,000 clones, around nine tenths found once. A note on this clone: Its antigen is as yet unknown.

The specimen was CD4+ T cells sorted from blood. The TCR was taken from a human donor in good health.

The CDR3 is CASSRQGRETQYF. The CDR3 coding sequence is TGTGCCAGCAGCAGACAGGGGAGGGAGACCCAGTACTTC. V gene TRBV7-7 combines with J gene TRBJ2-5; TRBD1 aligns across 8 bases. The CDR3 consists of 13 residues. V lost 5 bases, J lost 5 bases, and 4 bases stayed unmatched. Germline V gives CDR1 SSHAT, CDR2 FNYEAQ (reference sequence).